This T cell receptor beta chain stems from a study of CD8 T cells in Susac syndrome. Whole-study findings and limits: By the study's own acknowledgment, its TCR sequencing and HLA analysis included relatively few individuals.

An amount of RNA that ranged from about 0.45 to 1 ug was reverse transcribed with random hexamers. Across 54 Vbeta and 13 Jbeta, immunoSEQ multiplex PCR amplified TCR beta CDR3. TCRdb ran MiXCR on the immunoSEQ multiplex PCR reads and lists one entry per CDR3 protein. The sample yields 150,000 to 200,000 distinct CDR3 sequences, over 85% seen once. With 1 base removed from V and 4 bases from J, the gap between germline ends came to 8 bases. The length of the CDR3 is 14 residues. Germline V gene lookup returns CDR1 LNHDA and CDR2 SQIVND (reference sequence). With respect to this clonotype: Its antigen is as yet unknown.

Sequencing input: CD4+ T cells from PBMCs. V and J are TRBV19 and TRBJ2-1, with D unresolved. The sequence was obtained from a human donor in good health. CDR3 loop: CASSIVDDYNEQFF. CDR3 sequence (DNA): TGTGCCAGTAGTATAGTCGACGATTACAATGAGCAGTTCTTC. Based on the CDR3 plus reference TRBV19 and TRBJ2-1, the full variable domain is DGGITQSPKYLFRKEGQNVTLSCEQNLNHDAMYWYRQDPGQGLRLIYYSQIVNDFQKGDIAEGYSVSREKKESFPLTVTSAQKNPTAFYLCASSIVDDYNEQFFGPGTRLTVL.